The 12 T cell receptor beta chains presented below share a single source sample, sequenced in a study of blood T cell repertoires in COVID-19. Assay used: immunoSEQ multiplex PCR; TCRdb lists only in-frame clones, some missing. The data contain approximately 170,000 clones, approximately 86% of them singletons. Material: peripheral blood. These TCRs come from a woman aged 80 or older with COVID-19, enrolled during active disease.

The table lists this clone with a few counts. This sequence joins TRBV5-8 and TRBJ2-7; a possible D gene is TRBD1 (6 bases). This CDR3 is built from 12 residues. Trimming removed 7 bases from V and 6 bases from J, with 14 bases in between. Germline lookup yields CDR1 SGHTS and CDR2 YDEGEE. The CDR3 reads CASPTGSPEQYF. Here the CDR3 DNA reads TGTGCCAGCCCTACAGGGTCCCCCGAGCAGTACTTC.

This chain links TRBV19 with TRBJ2-1; 7 bases line up with TRBD2. The CDR3 covers 14 residues. Per germline, CDR1 LNHDA and CDR2 SQIVND (reference sequence). After removal of 8 bases from V and 9 bases from J, the junction contained 13 bases not matched to a gene. This CDR3 reads CASGRGGETGEQFF. In DNA form, the CDR3 reads TGTGCCAGTGGACGGGGAGGGGAAACGGGTGAGCAGTTCTTC.

The CDR3 sequence: CASKSEETQYF. The CDR3 region has the DNA TGTGCCAGCAAATCGGAGGAGACCCAGTACTTC. The chain combines TRBV2 with TRBJ2-5; no clear D. Germline CDR1 SNHLY, CDR2 FYNNEI. Trimming shortened V by 7 bases and J by 5 bases, and 8 bases separated the two germline ends. The CDR3 spans 11 residues.

The chain joins TRBV27 to TRBJ1-4; 9 nucleotides align to TRBD1. The CDR3 spans 13 residues. V lost 9 bases and J lost 7; bases outside the gene matches: 6. CDR1 and CDR2 from the germline V gene are MNHEY and SMNVEV (reference sequence). CDR3 amino acids: CASLKTGGEKLFF. The CDR3 coding sequence is TGTGCCAGTCTAAAGACAGGGGGTGAAAAACTGTTTTTT. The full variable domain, rest sourced from reference TRBV27 and TRBJ1-4, is EAQVTQNPRYLITVTGKKLTVTCSQNMNHEYMSWYRQDPGLGLRQIYYSMNVEVTDKGDVPEGYKVSRKEKRNFPLILESPSPNQTSLYFCASLKTGGEKLFFGSGTQLSVL.

The V gene is TRBV4-1, the J gene TRBJ2-2, with 12 bases identical to TRBD1. J gave up 8 bases and V 4 bases, and 17 bases lay outside the gene matches. The germline V gene has CDR1 MGHRA and CDR2 YSYEKL. The CDR3 covers 19 residues. DNA of the CDR3: TGCGCCAGCAGCCCGTCGGGGGGCTGGGACAGGGGGCTGTCTGGGGAGCTGTTTTTT. It codes for CASSPSGGWDRGLSGELFF.

This chain uses TRBV9 with TRBJ1-2, with D possibly TRBD1 on 5 matching bases. Trimming left V 6 bases short and J 5 bases short, with 23 bases between. In germline, CDR1 is SGDLS, CDR2 YYNGEE. CDR3 length equals 16 residues. The CDR3 DNA follows: TGTGCCAGCAATTCTGGTCTTGGGGACTATGGGTATGGCTACACCTTC. Translating gives CASNSGLGDYGYGYTF. The variable domain in full, completed from reference TRBV9 and TRBJ1-2, reads DSGVTQTPKHLITATGQRVTLRCSPRSGDLSVYWYQQSLDQGLQFLIQYYNGEERAKGNILERFSAQQFPDLHSELNLSSLELGDSALYFCASNSGLGDYGYGYTFGSGTRLTVV.

The gene calls are TRBV19 and TRBJ2-3; 9 bases line up with TRBD2. The CDR3 covers 17 residues. Per germline, CDR1 LNHDA and CDR2 SQIVND (reference sequence). Trimming took 3 bases from V and 4 from J; bases not matched to a gene: 11. The CDR3 DNA follows: TGTGCCAGTAGTATCTCTATTAGCGGGAGTAGTGCAGATACGCAGTATTTT. This sequence encodes CASSISISGSSADTQYF.

The chain has TRBV5-1 and TRBJ1-1; D unresolved. The V gene's germline CDR1 is SGHRS and CDR2 YFSETQ. The V end lost 4 bases, the J end lost 0 bases, and 13 bases lay between the germline ends. CDR3 length equals 15 residues. The CDR3 DNA follows: TGCGCCAGCAGCGGGCGCGTCGCGTTGAACACTGAAGCTTTCTTT. It encodes CASSGRVALNTEAFF.

The chain employs TRBV11-2 and TRBJ1-4; D gene unclear. V lost 5 bases, J lost 8 bases, and 15 bases lay in between. Germline V gene data show CDR1 as SGHAT and CDR2 as FQNNGV. The CDR3 has 14 amino acids. The CDR3 is CASSPSRSGEKLFF. The CDR3 nucleotides read TGTGCCAGCAGCCCTTCGAGGTCTGGGGAAAAACTGTTTTTT.

This chain links TRBV6-5 with TRBJ1-6, with D maybe TRBD1 (6 bases). This CDR3 is 14 amino acids long. Per germline, CDR1 MNHEY and CDR2 SVGAGI. Trimming pared 6 bases from V and 7 bases from J, leaving 13 bases between. DNA for the CDR3: TGTGCCAGCAGGATCGGGACACAGAATTCACCCCTCCACTTT. Its translation: CASRIGTQNSPLHF.

The chain employs TRBV5-6 and TRBJ2-2; D is undetermined. Germline CDR1 is SGHDT and CDR2 is YYEEEE. The CDR3 is 17 amino acids. Trimming took 0 bases from V and 2 from J, leaving 14 bases between them. This chain's CDR3 is CASSLALPTYNTGELFF. For the CDR3, the DNA is TGTGCCAGCAGCTTGGCCTTACCCACCTATAACACCGGGGAGCTGTTTTTT.

The chain is built from TRBV5-1 and TRBJ2-5; a possible D gene is TRBD2 (5 bases). CDR3 length: 16 amino acids. CDR1 and CDR2 from the germline V gene are SGHRS and YFSETQ. V was pared by 3 bases and J by 4 bases, with 19 bases between. The CDR3 reads CASSSQRTQEGETQYF. Written as DNA, the CDR3 is TGCGCCAGCAGCTCCCAAAGGACCCAAGAGGGAGAGACCCAGTACTTC.